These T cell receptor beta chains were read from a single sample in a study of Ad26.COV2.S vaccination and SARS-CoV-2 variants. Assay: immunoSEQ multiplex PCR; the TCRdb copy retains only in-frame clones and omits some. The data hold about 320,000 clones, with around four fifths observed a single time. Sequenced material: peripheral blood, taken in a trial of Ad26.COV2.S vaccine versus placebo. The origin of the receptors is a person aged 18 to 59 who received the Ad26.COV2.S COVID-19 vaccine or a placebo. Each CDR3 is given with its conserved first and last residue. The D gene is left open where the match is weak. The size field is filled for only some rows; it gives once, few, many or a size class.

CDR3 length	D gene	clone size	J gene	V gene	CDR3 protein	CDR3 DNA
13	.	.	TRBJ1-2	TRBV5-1	CASSPGGIYGYTF	TGCGCCAGCAGCCCCGGGGGGATTTATGGCTACACCTTC
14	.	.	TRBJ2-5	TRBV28	CASSFDQARETQYF	TGTGCCAGCAGTTTTGATCAGGCCCGGGAGACCCAGTACTTC
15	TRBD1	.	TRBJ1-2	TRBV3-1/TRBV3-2	CASSPRTGGDDGYTF	TGTGCCAGCAGCCCCAGAACAGGGGGGGACGATGGCTACACCTTC
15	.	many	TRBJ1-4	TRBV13	CASSLVGGNNEKLFF	TGTGCCAGCAGCTTAGTTGGCGGCAACAATGAAAAACTGTTTTTT
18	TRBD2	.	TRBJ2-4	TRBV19	CASSPPPSGVGAKNIQYF	TGTGCCAGTAGTCCTCCCCCTAGCGGGGTGGGAGCCAAAAACATTCAGTACTTC
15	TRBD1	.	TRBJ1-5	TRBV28	CASSLAGTGNQPQHF	TGTGCCAGCAGTTTAGCCGGGACAGGGAATCAGCCCCAGCATTTT
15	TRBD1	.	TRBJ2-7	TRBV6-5	CASSYSTGIHYEQYF	TGTGCCAGCAGTTACTCGACAGGGATCCACTACGAGCAGTACTTC
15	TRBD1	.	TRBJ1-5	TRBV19	CASSIKTGGFQPQHF	TGTGCCAGTAGTATAAAGACAGGGGGCTTTCAGCCCCAGCATTTT
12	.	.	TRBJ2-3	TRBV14	CASSQDLTTQYF	TGTGCCAGCAGCCAAGATCTAACCACGCAGTATTTT
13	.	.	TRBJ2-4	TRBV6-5	CASQGGSKNIQYF	TGTGCCAGCCAGGGGGGGTCCAAAAACATTCAGTACTTC
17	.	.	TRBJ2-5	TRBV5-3	CARSGPGLGGSVETQYF	TGTGCCAGAAGCGGGCCGGGACTAGGGGGCTCCGTCGAGACCCAGTACTTC
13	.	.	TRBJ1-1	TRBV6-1	CASSESGDTEAFF	TGTGCCAGCAGTGAAAGTGGGGACACTGAAGCTTTCTTT
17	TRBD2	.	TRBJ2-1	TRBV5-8	CASSKTSGGAPYNEQFF	TGTGCCAGCAGCAAGACTAGCGGGGGGGCCCCCTACAATGAGCAGTTCTTC
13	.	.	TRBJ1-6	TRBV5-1	CASSLEMAGRLHF	TGCGCCAGCAGCTTGGAGATGGCAGGTCGCCTCCACTTT